A selection of T cell receptor beta chains follows, all from one sample in a study of identifying expanded T cells in peripheral blood. Clones were read by immunoSEQ multiplex PCR, and TCRdb kept only the in-frame ones, dropping some. The repertoire holds about 53,000 clones, with approximately 80% as singletons. Sequencing was carried out using blood. The receptors here all came from a person between 18 and 69 years old in good health. Each CDR3 is given with its conserved first and last residue. D genes are given only for firm matches. Not every row has a clone size; where given, it reads once, few, many or a size class.

j_call d_call clone_size v_call cdr3_aa cdr3_nt
TRBJ2-5 . . TRBV11-2 CASSLEPGLETQYF TGTGCCAGCAGCTTAGAACCAGGGCTGGAGACCCAGTACTTC
TRBJ1-2 . . TRBV10-3 CAISPRMAGGIYGYTF TGTGCCATCAGCCCCCGGATGGCAGGCGGGATCTATGGCTACACCTTC
TRBJ1-1 . . TRBV19 CASSSVPVENTEAFF TGTGCCAGTAGTAGCGTCCCCGTAGAGAACACTGAAGCTTTCTTT
TRBJ2-5 . . TRBV7-2 CASSLDRQETQYF TGTGCCAGCAGCTTGGATAGACAAGAGACCCAGTACTTC
TRBJ2-3 . . TRBV9 CASSAPGALTDTQYF TGTGCCAGCAGCGCCCCCGGGGCACTCACAGATACGCAGTATTTT
TRBJ1-5 . few TRBV27 CASSLSRGYQPQHF TGTGCCAGCAGTTTATCTAGGGGATATCAGCCCCAGCATTTT
TRBJ2-1 . . TRBV6-5 CASRRTSGGNEQFF TGTGCCAGCCGTCGGACCTCTGGGGGCAATGAGCAGTTCTTC
TRBJ2-1 . . TRBV29-1 CSARTANNEQFF TGCAGCGCTCGGACAGCTAACAATGAGCAGTTCTTC
TRBJ1-2 TRBD1 . TRBV7-9 CASSSQGDAYGYTF TGTGCCAGCAGCTCACAGGGGGACGCCTATGGCTACACCTTC
TRBJ1-4 TRBD1 . TRBV30 CAWSVTTGWGEKLFF TGTGCCTGGAGTGTAACGACAGGGTGGGGTGAAAAACTGTTTTTT
TRBJ2-7 . . TRBV5-6 CASSLDRLGSTYEQYF TGTGCCAGCAGCTTGGATCGACTAGGGTCAACCTACGAGCAGTACTTC
TRBJ2-3 TRBD2 . TRBV9 CASSVSGGPKDTQYF TGTGCCAGCAGCGTATCGGGAGGGCCCAAGGATACGCAGTATTTT
TRBJ1-6 . . TRBV5-5 CASSLATTGPPLHF TGTGCCAGCAGCTTGGCAACCACAGGACCACCCCTCCACTTT
TRBJ2-7 . . TRBV5-4 CASSSGDRTSYEQYF TGTGCCAGCAGCAGCGGGGACAGGACTTCCTACGAGCAGTACTTC
TRBJ1-1 TRBD1 . TRBV5-4 CASTLGTGRTEAFF TGTGCCAGCACGCTTGGGACAGGGCGTACTGAAGCTTTCTTT
TRBJ2-5 TRBD2 . TRBV7-3 CASSPTGGPETQYF TGTGCCAGCAGCCCAACGGGGGGGCCAGAGACCCAGTACTTC
TRBJ2-3 . . TRBV15 CATSARAAGSTDTQYF TGTGCCACCAGCGCCCGGGCGGCAGGTAGCACAGATACGCAGTATTTT
TRBJ2-7 TRBD1 . TRBV6-5 CASSQYRGSYEQYF TGTGCCAGCAGTCAATACAGGGGTTCCTACGAGCAGTACTTC
TRBJ2-7 . . TRBV14 CASSHSSQSSYEQYF TGTGCCAGCAGCCACTCTTCCCAGAGCTCCTACGAGCAGTACTTC
TRBJ2-5 TRBD2 . TRBV11-2 CASSSGLATETQYF TGTGCCAGCAGTTCGGGACTAGCGACGGAGACCCAGTACTTC
TRBJ1-3 . once TRBV4-1 CASSQERPMINSGNTIYF TGCGCCAGCAGCCAAGAGAGGCCCATGATTAACTCTGGAAACACCATATATTTT
TRBJ1-1 . . TRBV27 CASSKQGVGDTEAFF TGTGCCAGCTCGAAGCAAGGGGTCGGGGACACTGAAGCTTTCTTT
TRBJ2-5 . . TRBV7-3 CASSRTGRRGQETQYF TGTGCCAGCAGCCGAACCGGGCGGAGGGGTCAAGAGACCCAGTACTTC
TRBJ1-1 . once TRBV7-9 CASSFLNGADTEAFF TGTGCCAGCAGCTTCCTCAACGGGGCGGACACTGAAGCTTTCTTT
TRBJ2-3 . once TRBV2 CASSELNPSTDTQYF TGTGCCAGCAGTGAGCTAAACCCTAGCACAGATACGCAGTATTTT
TRBJ1-1 . . TRBV4-1 CASSLQEDLNTEAFF TGCGCCAGCAGCCTCCAAGAGGATTTGAACACTGAAGCTTTCTTT
TRBJ2-1 TRBD2 . TRBV10-2 CASRLAGGRNEQFF TGCGCCAGCAGACTAGCGGGAGGGAGGAATGAGCAGTTCTTC
TRBJ1-1 . . TRBV30 CACNRETEAFF TGTGCCTGTAACAGGGAGACTGAAGCTTTCTTT
TRBJ2-7 . . TRBV9 CASSVEGTSYEQYF TGTGCCAGCAGCGTAGAAGGGACCTCCTACGAGCAGTACTTC
TRBJ2-7 TRBD1 . TRBV11-2 CASSFTKPGTGVEQYF TGTGCCAGCAGCTTCACCAAACCCGGGACAGGGGTCGAGCAGTACTTC
TRBJ2-1 . . TRBV4-3 CASSQVRAHEQFF TGCGCCAGCAGCCAAGTCCGGGCGCACGAGCAGTTCTTC
TRBJ1-5 . . TRBV5-1 CASSLSGDRNQPQHF TGCGCCAGCAGCTTGTCCGGCGACAGAAATCAGCCCCAGCATTTT
TRBJ2-1 . . TRBV7-9 CASSLEIRQFF TGTGCCAGCAGCTTAGAGATCCGGCAGTTCTTC
TRBJ2-7 . . TRBV18 CASSPWGSEQYF TGTGCCAGCTCACCATGGGGAAGCGAGCAGTACTTC
TRBJ2-1 . . TRBV11-2 CASSPGTPSLNEQFF TGTGCCAGCAGCCCAGGGACTCCGTCTCTCAATGAGCAGTTCTTC
TRBJ2-5 . few TRBV5-1 CASSLMLQETQYF TGCGCCAGCAGCTTGATGCTTCAAGAGACCCAGTACTTC
TRBJ2-2 . . TRBV4-3 CASSPRELGELFF TGCGCCAGCAGCCCACGGGAGCTCGGGGAGCTGTTTTTT
TRBJ1-1 . . TRBV7-2 CASSLMGRVNTEAFF TGTGCCAGCAGCTTAATGGGGCGTGTGAACACTGAAGCTTTCTTT
TRBJ1-1 TRBD1 few TRBV7-9 CASSLAGVSGQGNTEAFF TGTGCCAGCAGCTTAGCGGGGGTGTCCGGACAGGGGAACACTGAAGCTTTCTTT
TRBJ2-1 . . TRBV5-1 CASSSQVRSYNEQFF TGCGCCAGCAGCTCACAGGTTCGCTCCTACAATGAGCAGTTCTTC
TRBJ1-1 . . TRBV7-9 CASSGETGPGRTEAFF TGTGCCAGCAGCGGAGAGACAGGCCCAGGGAGGACTGAAGCTTTCTTT
TRBJ2-6 . . TRBV5-1 CASSFGSGNAGANVLTF TGCGCCAGCAGCTTCGGATCAGGGAATGCTGGGGCCAACGTCCTGACTTTC
TRBJ2-3 . . TRBV7-3 CASSFGGKDTQYF TGTGCCAGCAGCTTTGGGGGGAAAGATACGCAGTATTTT
TRBJ2-5 . . TRBV6-6 CASRTWAGYQETQYF TGTGCCAGCAGGACATGGGCGGGATATCAAGAGACCCAGTACTTC
TRBJ2-3 . . TRBV5-5 CASSRNPGADTQYF TGTGCCAGCAGTAGGAACCCCGGGGCAGATACGCAGTATTTT
TRBJ1-1 TRBD1 . TRBV18 CASSPRLGQEGTEAFF TGTGCCAGCTCACCCCGCCTCGGACAGGAAGGGACTGAAGCTTTCTTT
TRBJ2-1 . . TRBV7-6 CASSLQVGGQIYNEQFF TGTGCCAGCAGCCTCCAGGTGGGGGGACAGATCTACAATGAGCAGTTCTTC
TRBJ1-3 . . TRBV7-8 CASSPDSYSGNTIYF TGTGCCAGCAGCCCAGACAGCTACTCTGGAAACACCATATATTTT
TRBJ1-5 . few TRBV2 CASSEGLWQPQHF TGTGCCAGCAGCGAAGGCTTATGGCAGCCCCAGCATTTT
TRBJ1-2 . . TRBV5-1 CASSLGLTGSGYGYTF TGCGCCAGCAGCTTGGGCCTTACAGGGTCGGGCTATGGCTACACCTTC
TRBJ2-1 . . TRBV9 CASSDPPGRSSEQFF TGTGCCAGCAGCGACCCCCCCGGAAGGTCTAGTGAGCAGTTCTTC
TRBJ2-1 . . TRBV19 CASSITGYRSEQFF TGTGCCAGTAGTATCACGGGGTATAGGAGTGAGCAGTTCTTC
TRBJ2-1 . once TRBV7-9 CASSLGSNNEQFF TGTGCCAGCAGCTTAGGGTCCAACAATGAGCAGTTCTTC
TRBJ2-7 . . TRBV30 CAWSVPRGLYEQYF TGTGCCTGGAGTGTCCCCAGGGGCCTTTACGAGCAGTACTTC